This TCR beta chain was documented in a study of blood T cells in healthy people across ages. Study outcomes and limitations: PBMCs that were unsorted prevented a conclusive naive versus antigen-experienced comparison. Aged donors had fewer naive CD4+ cells and lower diversity than long-lived donors.

The authors ran a second PCR of roughly 6 to 12 cycles using a sample-barcoded 5' primer and a J-beta primer mix. One entry per CDR3 protein results from TCRdb running MiXCR on the 5' RACE reads. Of 900,000 to 950,000 distinct CDR3 sequences in the sample, just under 30% are singletons; the top ten hold about 9.4%. The length of the CDR3 is 16 residues. Germline trimming cut 6 bases from V and 3 bases from J; bases unmatched to any gene: 11. This clonotype was counted only a few times. Antigen unknown. The same data also went into a second study, on T cells of mothers and their children. In that study: Donation came from three healthy Caucasian mothers together with their six children.

This receptor was taken from a woman between 35 and 50 years old in good health. The chain employs TRBV12-3 or TRBV12-4 and TRBJ1-5; 7 bases fit TRBD1. The sequencing sample was made of blood. The CDR3 sequence is CASRAWLTGVNQPQHF. The CDR3, as DNA: TGTGCCAGCAGAGCTTGGCTAACAGGGGTCAATCAGCCCCAGCATTTT.